These 10 T cell receptor beta chains share one sample of origin, sequenced in a study of T cell repertoires in cytomegalovirus infection. TCRdb passed the reads through MiXCR, listing each CDR3 protein once. Among over 300,000 distinct CDR3 sequences, roughly 9.5% were seen once, and the ten largest hold around 4.1%. Input material: PBMCs. Source of these receptors: a human donor in good health (CMV status not recorded). Some clones in this sample may be carry-over from other donors' samples.

The rearrangement joins TRBV30 to TRBJ1-5; no definite D call. This CDR3 region has 13 residues. Germline assignment: CDR1 GTSNPN and CDR2 SVGIG (reference sequence). The V and J ends lost 0 bases and 4 bases respectively, with 7 bases between them. CDR3 coding DNA: TGTGCCTGGAGTGTACAGTCTAATCAGCCCCAGCATTTT. This encodes CAWSVQSNQPQHF.

This clonotype occurred many times. The chain links TRBV7-2 to TRBJ1-1; no reliable D call. Germline assignment: CDR1 SGHTA and CDR2 FQGNSA. V lost 3 bases to trimming and J lost 5 bases, with 10 bases between them. The CDR3 is 13 residues long. In DNA form, the CDR3 reads TGTGCCAGCAGCTTCGAAAGGGCAACTGAAGCTTTCTTT. Its protein product is CASSFERATEAFF.

Here the CDR3 reads CATSTGGLQETQYF. For the CDR3, the DNA is TGCGCCACCTCGACGGGAGGACTACAAGAGACCCAGTACTTC. The V gene is TRBV4-1, the J gene TRBJ2-5; 7 nucleotides align to TRBD2. In germline, CDR1 is MGHRA, CDR2 YSYEKL. J gave up 2 bases and V 10 bases, and 10 bases lay outside the gene matches. The CDR3 sequence is 14 residues long.

In nucleotides, the CDR3 is TGTGCCATCAGGTGGGGGTCAGGCGGGGCCTACGAGCAGTACTTC. Translated: CAIRWGSGGAYEQYF. The chain links TRBV10-3 to TRBJ2-7, with D maybe TRBD2 (6 bases). Trimming took off 6 bases at V and 2 bases at J, with 17 bases between the two ends. This CDR3 comprises 15 residues. In germline, CDR1 is ENHRY, CDR2 SYGVKD.

This clonotype came up many times. The chain links TRBV9 to TRBJ1-2, with no clear D. Germline CDR1 and CDR2: SGDLS and YYNGEE. The CDR3 spans 14 residues. Trimming cost V 4 bases and J 2 bases, with 12 bases left between them. The CDR3 DNA is TGTGCCAGCAGCATCAGTTCGGAGAACTATGGCTACACCTTC. Residues: CASSISSENYGYTF.

The sample holds many counts of this clonotype. This chain links TRBV6-1 with TRBJ2-1; D not resolved. The germline V and J ends were trimmed by 8 bases and 4 bases, with 12 bases remaining between them. CDR3 size: 13 residues. In germline, CDR1 is MNHNS, CDR2 SASEGT. The CDR3 nucleotides are TGTGCCAGCCAAAGAAGTAAATACAATGAGCAGTTCTTC. Translated, it gives CASQRSKYNEQFF.

This clonotype has just a few counts. V is TRBV10-3 and J is TRBJ1-1, with D perhaps matching TRBD1 (5 bases). V was shortened by 2 bases and J by 0 bases, with 13 bases between the two germline ends. The CDR3 loop spans 16 amino acids. In germline, CDR1 is ENHRY, CDR2 SYGVKD. The CDR3, as DNA: TGTGCCATCAGTGAGCCAAAGGGACGGGTGAACACTGAAGCTTTCTTT. Translated: CAISEPKGRVNTEAFF.

This clonotype came up many times. This rearrangement joins TRBV7-2 to TRBJ2-7; weak D call: TRBD2 (5 bases). The CDR3 has 15 amino acids. Germline V gene lookup returns CDR1 SGHTA and CDR2 FQGNSA. Trimming shortened V by 5 bases and J by 6 bases, and 20 bases separated the two germline ends. Here the CDR3 reads CASSLTAGARSEQYF. DNA for the CDR3: TGTGCCAGCAGCCTCACGGCGGGCGCCCGGTCCGAGCAGTACTTC.

The chain links TRBV29-1 to TRBJ1-2; tentative D call: TRBD1 (6 bases). The V end was cut by 1 base, the J end by 8 bases, with 17 bases between. The length of the CDR3 is 14 residues. Per the germline V gene, CDR1 is SQVTM and CDR2 is ANQGSEA. This CDR3 reads CSVEGAGAGRGYTF. The CDR3 coding sequence is TGCAGCGTTGAAGGAGCAGGGGCGGGGAGGGGCTACACCTTC.

This clonotype was counted between two and nine times. J is TRBJ2-1 and V is TRBV6-6, with D possibly TRBD2 on 5 matching bases. Trimming shortened V by 0 bases and J by 4 bases, and 7 bases separated the two germline ends. The CDR3 runs to 14 residues. The V gene's germline CDR1 is MNHNY and CDR2 SVGAGI (reference sequence). CDR3 residues: CASSYSDSYNEQFF. For the CDR3, the DNA is TGTGCCAGCAGTTACTCGGACTCTTACAATGAGCAGTTCTTC.